This T cell receptor (beta chain) derives from a study of Graves' ophthalmopathy and Graves' hyperthyroidism. This clonotype has a count of ten or more. Hyperthyroidism counted as stable given no ophthalmopathy within 18 months of follow-up. Orbital computed tomography, thyroid ultrasound, TRAb, serum thyroxine and clinical symptoms formed the basis of diagnosis. Germline CDR1 reads SGHAT; CDR2 reads FQDESV (reference sequence). The CDR3 contains 13 residues. V was pared by 5 bases and J by 2 bases, with 10 bases between. Using RNA transcripts, the TCR beta CDR3 regions were amplified. RT-PCR with HTBI primers came first, then second-round multiplex PCR. Using its own MiXCR run on the multiplex PCR reads, TCRdb lists one record per CDR3 protein. Of approximately 380,000 distinct CDR3 sequences listed, about 21% are singletons.

Sequencing was done on a sample of peripheral blood. This sequence was found in a woman under 30 with stable Graves' hyperthyroidism. The chain links TRBV11-1 to TRBJ2-7; TRBD1 might be the D (6 bases). CDR3 nucleotide sequence: TGTGCCAGCAGCGGCAGGGGTCCCTACGAGCAGTACTTC. Its translation is CASSGRGPYEQYF.